This T cell receptor (beta chain) was sequenced during a study of long-term antiretroviral therapy in people with HIV. Background on the study: The 2015 immediate-ART recommendation came about a decade after the earliest samples.

On this clone itself: Its cognate antigen is unknown.

At survey level, the immunoSEQ assay was run in its v3.0 version. Sequencing set out to capture roughly 35,000-50,000 T-cell genomes per sample. Sequencing used immunoSEQ multiplex PCR; TCRdb keeps in-frame clones, though not all of them. The data show tens of thousands of clones, over 65% seen once. Findings and caveats of the study: Blood specimens, gathered between the mid-2000s and the late 2010s, were possibly obtained under older ART regimens. Diversity remained lower than transplant donor controls, even though it increased after ART.

The sample in question was unsorted PBMCs, obtained 2 years after starting antiretroviral therapy. The clonotype comes from a woman aged 45-65 years with HIV.

In DNA, the CDR3 is TGCGCCAGCAGCTTGGGGGCCACTGAAGCTTTCTTT. It yields the protein CASSLGATEAFF. This chain uses TRBV5-1 with TRBJ1-1; D is unclear. CDR3 length equals 12 residues. Trimming took 0 bases from V and 4 from J, leaving 4 bases between them. Germline CDR1 SGHRS, CDR2 YFSETQ.